The sequence of this T cell receptor beta chain was determined in a study of cytomegalovirus exposure and HLA in healthy donors. CDR1 is MNHEY, CDR2 SMNVEV, per germline (reference sequence). The CDR3 is 14 residues long. The J segment lost 7 bases and the V segment lost 0 bases, leaving 4 bases of the junction unmatched. PCR primers comprised 60 Vbeta and 13 Jbeta primers. Clones were read by immunoSEQ multiplex PCR, and TCRdb kept only the in-frame ones, dropping some. There are some 200,000 clones in the sample; less than 85% occur only once, and approximately 1.5% lies in the top ten. This clonotype originated in a girl aged 5-17 years in good health and CMV-seropositive. Sequences were obtained from PBMCs. The rearrangement links TRBV27 to TRBJ1-1; TRBD1 matches at 8 bases. This CDR3 reads CASSLSGQVNEAFF. CDR3 nucleotides: TGTGCCAGCAGTTTATCGGGACAGGTAAATGAAGCTTTCTTT.